The T cell receptor beta chain under discussion was sequenced for a study of siplizumab effects on memory and regulatory T cells (dated by TCRdb to about 2019). Study-wide context: The effect of the anti-CD2 antibody siplizumab on alloreactive T-cell subsets was examined in allogeneic mixed lymphocyte reactions constructed from human PBMCs. The research as a whole found: Greater diversity appeared to be present in unstimulated naive T cells than in memory T cells, and a substantial contribution to the alloresponse seemed to be made by naive cells. Roughly 75-95% of proliferating CD4+ or CD8+ clones could not be assigned a naive or memory phenotype. Among mappable alloreactive CD4+ clones, an average Treg-derived fraction of less than 70% was observed with siplizumab, compared with less than 35% in control reactions. Siplizumab significantly reduced the cumulative frequency of alloreactive sequences traceable to unstimulated CD4+ memory T cells. Because sequences below about 10^-5 frequency were poorly captured, only a minor fraction of alloreactive clones could be mapped to unstimulated subsets. No functional confirmation was obtained for the suppressive function of proliferating Tregs from siplizumab cultures.

The germline ends are 13 bases apart after V is trimmed by 4 bases and J by 4 bases. The CDR3 numbers 14 residues from cysteine through phenylalanine. Only the CDR3 part of the read is kept: 42 bases, read in frame from the first base. The germline V gene encodes CDR1 MNHEY and CDR2 SMNVEV (reference sequence). TCRbeta CDR3 sequencing was performed on sorted unstimulated T cells and on proliferating T cells recovered from mixed lymphocyte reactions. Fresh whole blood from roughly nine HLA-typed healthy donors was used as the source from which PBMCs were isolated. Unstimulated CD4+ non-regulatory T cells were FACS-sorted to map the origin of alloreactive clones. Library preparation used the immunoSEQ multiplex PCR assay. Approximately 93,000 TCR templates per sample were assayed by the deep sequencing platform. Genomic DNA extracted from sorted T cells was used for TCRbeta CDR3 sequencing. Concerning the study's data processing: The R programming language was used for clonal analysis of TCRbeta CDR3 data. Alloreactive CD4+ and CD8+ clones were defined by comparing unstimulated samples with post-reaction CFSE-low samples. Alloreactive CD4+ clones were assigned to regulatory or non-regulatory origin by matching sequences to sorted unstimulated Treg and non-Treg repertoires. TCRdb's version of the immuneACCESS table is confined to in-frame rearrangements and falls short of the full clone set. An unresolved V gene accounts for under half of the shortfall where checked; the remainder is of unknown origin. The DNA was the basis for D and trimming; V, J and clone size are from that table. For this sample the table gives about 120,000 clones, of which 93% were detected only once. Over 0.15% of the sample lies in the top ten.

In the case of this clone: This clone's antigen is unknown. Base qualities are not recorded, but no much larger clone differs from it by a single base.

The sequence is built from TRBV27 and TRBJ1-1; a confident D gene designation cannot be given. Material: non-Treg CD4+ T cells sorted from blood. The meaning of the sample's cell subset or site label: FACS-sorted unstimulated CD4+ non-regulatory T cells. The TCR comes from a human donor in good health. The CDR3 region reads CASSSPHAGTEAFF. At the DNA level, the sequence is TGTGCCAGCAGTTCCCCACATGCGGGCACTGAAGCTTTCTTT.